This T cell receptor beta chain was obtained from a study of vaccination and CD4 T cells after COVID-19. Specified treatment: approximately nine-day PBMC culture with coronavirus spike peptide pools or control peptides (ViraFEST assay). About this clonotype: Its antigen is currently unknown.

Sequenced with the Oncomine TCR Beta short-read assay was DNA taken from cultured CD4+ T cells. TCRdb ran MiXCR on the PCR reads and lists one entry per CDR3 protein. Here the sample spans about 16,000 distinct CDR3 sequences, around 79% being singletons. Sequenced material: CD4+ T cells from blood, cultured in vitro, taken after SARS-CoV-2 vaccination. The receptor's source is a human donor who received a COVID-19 vaccine.

CDR3 sequence: CASILGGTGEFYGYTF. The CDR3 DNA reads as TGTGCCAGCATCCTAGGGGGGACAGGGGAGTTCTATGGCTACACCTTC. This rearrangement joins TRBV7-9 to TRBJ1-2, with 10 bases that match TRBD1. Looked up from germline, CDR1 is SEHNR and CDR2 is FQNEAQ (reference sequence). The CDR3 loop spans 16 amino acids. V shed 7 bases, J shed 4 bases, and the junction held 12 bases outside the gene matches. The variable domain in full, completed from reference TRBV7-9 and TRBJ1-2, reads DTGVSQNPRHKITKRGQNVTFRCDPISEHNRLYWYRQTLGQGPEFLTYFQNEAQLEKSRLLSDRFSAERPKGSFSTLEIQRTEQGDSAMYLCASILGGTGEFYGYTFGSGTRLTVV.